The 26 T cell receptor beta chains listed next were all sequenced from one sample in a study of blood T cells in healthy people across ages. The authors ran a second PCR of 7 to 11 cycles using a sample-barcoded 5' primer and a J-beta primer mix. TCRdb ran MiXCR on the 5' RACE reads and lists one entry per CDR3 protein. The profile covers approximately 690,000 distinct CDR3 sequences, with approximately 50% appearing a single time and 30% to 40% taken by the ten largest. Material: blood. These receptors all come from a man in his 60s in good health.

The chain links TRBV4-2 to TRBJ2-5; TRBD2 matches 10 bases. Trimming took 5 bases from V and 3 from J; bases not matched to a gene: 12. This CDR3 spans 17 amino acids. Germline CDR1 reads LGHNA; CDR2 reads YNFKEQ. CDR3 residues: CASSAAYWLAGEETQYF. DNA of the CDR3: TGTGCCAGCAGCGCTGCGTATTGGCTAGCGGGGGAAGAGACCCAGTACTTC.

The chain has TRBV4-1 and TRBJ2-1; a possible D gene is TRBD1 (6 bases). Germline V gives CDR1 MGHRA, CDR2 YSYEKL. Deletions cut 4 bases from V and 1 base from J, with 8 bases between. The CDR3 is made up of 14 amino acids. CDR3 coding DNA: TGCGCCAGCAGCCGAGGACAGTCCTACAATGAGCAGTTCTTC. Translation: CASSRGQSYNEQFF.

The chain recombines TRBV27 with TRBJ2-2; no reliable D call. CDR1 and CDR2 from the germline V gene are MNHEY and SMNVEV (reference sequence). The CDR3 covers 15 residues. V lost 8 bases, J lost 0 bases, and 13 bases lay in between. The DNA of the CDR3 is TGTGCCAGCTGTCGACCACCTCCGAACACCGGGGAGCTGTTTTTT. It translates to CASCRPPPNTGELFF.

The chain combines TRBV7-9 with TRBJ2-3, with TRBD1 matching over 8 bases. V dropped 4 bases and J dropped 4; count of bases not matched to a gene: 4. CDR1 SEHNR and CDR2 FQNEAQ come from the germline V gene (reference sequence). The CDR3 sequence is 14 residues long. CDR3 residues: CASSYGQGPDTQYF. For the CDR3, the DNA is TGTGCCAGCAGCTACGGACAGGGCCCAGATACGCAGTATTTT.

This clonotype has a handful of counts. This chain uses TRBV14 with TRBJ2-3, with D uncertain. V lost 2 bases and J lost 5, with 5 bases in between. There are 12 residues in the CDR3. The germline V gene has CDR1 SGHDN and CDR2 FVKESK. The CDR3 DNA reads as TGTGCCAGCAGCCAATCTGGAGATACGCAGTATTTT. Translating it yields CASSQSGDTQYF.

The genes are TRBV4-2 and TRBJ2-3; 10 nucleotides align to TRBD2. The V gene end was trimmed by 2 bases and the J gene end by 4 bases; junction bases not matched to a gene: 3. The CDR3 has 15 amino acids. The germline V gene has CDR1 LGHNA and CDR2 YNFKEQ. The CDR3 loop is CASSQSGGGADTQYF. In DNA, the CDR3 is TGTGCCAGCAGCCAAAGCGGGGGGGGTGCAGATACGCAGTATTTT.

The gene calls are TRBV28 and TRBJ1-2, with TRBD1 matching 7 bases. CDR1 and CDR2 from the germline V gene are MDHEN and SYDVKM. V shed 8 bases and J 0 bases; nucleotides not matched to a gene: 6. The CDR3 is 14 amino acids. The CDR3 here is CASGGTVTNYGYTF. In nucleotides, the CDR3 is TGTGCCAGCGGCGGGACAGTTACTAACTATGGCTACACCTTC.

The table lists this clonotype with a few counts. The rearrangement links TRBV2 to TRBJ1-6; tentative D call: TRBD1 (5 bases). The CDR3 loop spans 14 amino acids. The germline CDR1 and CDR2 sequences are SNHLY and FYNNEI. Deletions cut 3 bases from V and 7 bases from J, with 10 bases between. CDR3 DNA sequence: TGTGCCAGCAGTGAGGGCAGGGAAAATTCACCCCTCCACTTT. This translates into CASSEGRENSPLHF.

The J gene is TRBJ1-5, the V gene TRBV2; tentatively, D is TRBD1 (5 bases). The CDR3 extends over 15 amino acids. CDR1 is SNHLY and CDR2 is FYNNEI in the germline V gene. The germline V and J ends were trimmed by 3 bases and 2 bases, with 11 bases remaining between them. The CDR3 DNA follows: TGTGCCAGCAGTGACCAGGGTTCTGGCAATCAGCCCCAGCATTTT. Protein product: CASSDQGSGNQPQHF.

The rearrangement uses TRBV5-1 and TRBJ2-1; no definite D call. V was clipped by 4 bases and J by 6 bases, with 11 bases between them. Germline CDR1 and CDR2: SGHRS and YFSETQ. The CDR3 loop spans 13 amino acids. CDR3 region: CASSTDTRNEQFF. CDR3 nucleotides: TGCGCCAGCAGCACAGACACGCGCAATGAGCAGTTCTTC.

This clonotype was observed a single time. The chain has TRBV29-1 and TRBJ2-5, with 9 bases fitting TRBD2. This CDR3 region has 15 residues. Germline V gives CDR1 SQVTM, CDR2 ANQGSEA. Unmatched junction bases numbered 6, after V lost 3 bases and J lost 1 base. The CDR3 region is CSVERLAASQETQYF. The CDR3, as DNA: TGCAGCGTTGAGAGACTAGCGGCTTCCCAAGAGACCCAGTACTTC.

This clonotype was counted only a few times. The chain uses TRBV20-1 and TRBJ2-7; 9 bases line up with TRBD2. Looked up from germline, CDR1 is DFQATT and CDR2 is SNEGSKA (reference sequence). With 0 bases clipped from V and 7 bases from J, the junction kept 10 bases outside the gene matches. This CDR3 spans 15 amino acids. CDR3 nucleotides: TGCAGTGCTAGAGATTGGGTAGCGGGAGTCCATGAGCAGTACTTC. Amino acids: CSARDWVAGVHEQYF.

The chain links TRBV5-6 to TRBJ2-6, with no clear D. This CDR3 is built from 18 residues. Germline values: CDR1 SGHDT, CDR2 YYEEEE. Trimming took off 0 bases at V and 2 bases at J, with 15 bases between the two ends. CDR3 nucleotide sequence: TGTGCCAGCAGCTTGGATGGCTGGGTCACGGCTGGGGCCAACGTCCTGACTTTC. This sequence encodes CASSLDGWVTAGANVLTF.

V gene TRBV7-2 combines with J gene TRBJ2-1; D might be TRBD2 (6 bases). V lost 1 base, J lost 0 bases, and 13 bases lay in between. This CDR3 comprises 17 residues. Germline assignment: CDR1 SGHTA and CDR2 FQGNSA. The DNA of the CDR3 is TGTGCCAGCAGCTTAGTTGCGGGGCCCACCTCCTACAATGAGCAGTTCTTC. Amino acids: CASSLVAGPTSYNEQFF.

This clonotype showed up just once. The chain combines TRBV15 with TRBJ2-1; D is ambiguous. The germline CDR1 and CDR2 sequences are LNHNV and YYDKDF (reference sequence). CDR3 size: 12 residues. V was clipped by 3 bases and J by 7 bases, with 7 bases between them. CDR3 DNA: TGTGCCACCAGCAGTCTAGGAAATGAGCAGTTCTTC. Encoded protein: CATSSLGNEQFF.

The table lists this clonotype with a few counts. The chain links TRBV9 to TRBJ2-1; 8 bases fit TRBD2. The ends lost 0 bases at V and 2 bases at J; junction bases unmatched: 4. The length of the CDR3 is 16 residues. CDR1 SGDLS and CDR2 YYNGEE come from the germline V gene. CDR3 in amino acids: CASSVGGGGPYNEQFF. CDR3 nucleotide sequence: TGTGCCAGCAGCGTAGGAGGCGGGGGGCCCTACAATGAGCAGTTCTTC.

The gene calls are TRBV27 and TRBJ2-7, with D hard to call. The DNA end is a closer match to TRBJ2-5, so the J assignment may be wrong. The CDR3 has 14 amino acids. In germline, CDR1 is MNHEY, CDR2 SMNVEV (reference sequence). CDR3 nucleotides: TGTGCCAGCAGCCCTATGGGGTCAGGAGAGACCCAGTACTTC. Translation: CASSPMGSGETQYF.

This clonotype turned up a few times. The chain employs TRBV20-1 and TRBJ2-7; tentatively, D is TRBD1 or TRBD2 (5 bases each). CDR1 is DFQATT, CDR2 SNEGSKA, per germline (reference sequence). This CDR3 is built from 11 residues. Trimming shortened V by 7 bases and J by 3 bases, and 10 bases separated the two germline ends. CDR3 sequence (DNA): TGCAGTGTCGGGACCTTCTACGAGCAGTACTTC. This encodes CSVGTFYEQYF.

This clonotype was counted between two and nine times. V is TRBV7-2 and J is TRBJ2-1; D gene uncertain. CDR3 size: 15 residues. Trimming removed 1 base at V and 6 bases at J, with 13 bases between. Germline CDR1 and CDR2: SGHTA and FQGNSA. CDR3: CASSLVWPTGNEQFF. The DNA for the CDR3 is TGTGCCAGCAGCTTAGTCTGGCCCACGGGCAATGAGCAGTTCTTC. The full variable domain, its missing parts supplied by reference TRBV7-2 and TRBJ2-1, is GAGVSQSPSNKVTEKGKDVELRCDPISGHTALYWYRQSLGQGLEFLIYFQGNSAPDKSGLPSDRFSAERTGGSVSTLTIQRTQQEDSAVYLCASSLVWPTGNEQFFGPGTRLTVL.

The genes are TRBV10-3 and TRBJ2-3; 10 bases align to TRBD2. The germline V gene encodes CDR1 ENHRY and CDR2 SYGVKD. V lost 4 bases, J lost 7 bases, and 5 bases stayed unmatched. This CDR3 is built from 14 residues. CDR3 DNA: TGTGCCATCAGTGTGAGCGGGGGGGCAAATACGCAGTATTTT. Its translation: CAISVSGGANTQYF.

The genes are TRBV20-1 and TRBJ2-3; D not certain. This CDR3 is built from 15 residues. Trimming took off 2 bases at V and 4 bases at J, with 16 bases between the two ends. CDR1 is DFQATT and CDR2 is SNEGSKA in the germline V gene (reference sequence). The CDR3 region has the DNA TGCAGTGCTAGACAACTGACCCTGGGGTCAGATACGCAGTATTTT. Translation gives CSARQLTLGSDTQYF.

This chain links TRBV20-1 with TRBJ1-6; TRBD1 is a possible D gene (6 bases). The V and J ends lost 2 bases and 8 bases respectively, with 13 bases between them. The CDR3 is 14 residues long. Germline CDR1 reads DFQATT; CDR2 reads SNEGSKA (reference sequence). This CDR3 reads CSARQGNVDSPLHF. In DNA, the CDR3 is TGCAGTGCTAGACAGGGGAATGTGGATTCACCCCTCCACTTT.

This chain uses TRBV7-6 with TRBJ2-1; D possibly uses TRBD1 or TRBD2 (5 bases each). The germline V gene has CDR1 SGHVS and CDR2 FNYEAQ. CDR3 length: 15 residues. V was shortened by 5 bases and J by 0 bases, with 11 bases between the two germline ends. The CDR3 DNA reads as TGTGCCAGCAGCCCCGGGGCCTACTCCTACAATGAGCAGTTCTTC. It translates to CASSPGAYSYNEQFF.

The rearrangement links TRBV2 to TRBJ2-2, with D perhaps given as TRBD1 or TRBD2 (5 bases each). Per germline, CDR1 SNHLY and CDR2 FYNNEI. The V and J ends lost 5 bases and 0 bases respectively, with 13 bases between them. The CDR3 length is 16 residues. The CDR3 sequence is CASSKLGTTNTGELFF. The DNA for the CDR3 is TGTGCCAGCAGTAAACTCGGGACCACGAACACCGGGGAGCTGTTTTTT.

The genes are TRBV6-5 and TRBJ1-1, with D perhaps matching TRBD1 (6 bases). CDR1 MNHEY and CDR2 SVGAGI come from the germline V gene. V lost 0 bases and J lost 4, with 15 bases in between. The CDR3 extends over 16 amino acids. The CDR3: CASSYSGAGLLTEAFF. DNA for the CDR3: TGTGCCAGCAGTTACTCGGGGGCAGGGCTGCTCACTGAAGCTTTCTTT.

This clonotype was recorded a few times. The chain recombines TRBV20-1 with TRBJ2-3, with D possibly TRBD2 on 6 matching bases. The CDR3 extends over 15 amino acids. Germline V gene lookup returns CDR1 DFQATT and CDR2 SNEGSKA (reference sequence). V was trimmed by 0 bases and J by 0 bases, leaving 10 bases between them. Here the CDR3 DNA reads TGCAGTGCTAGAGAACTAGCCCTAAGCACAGATACGCAGTATTTT. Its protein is CSARELALSTDTQYF.